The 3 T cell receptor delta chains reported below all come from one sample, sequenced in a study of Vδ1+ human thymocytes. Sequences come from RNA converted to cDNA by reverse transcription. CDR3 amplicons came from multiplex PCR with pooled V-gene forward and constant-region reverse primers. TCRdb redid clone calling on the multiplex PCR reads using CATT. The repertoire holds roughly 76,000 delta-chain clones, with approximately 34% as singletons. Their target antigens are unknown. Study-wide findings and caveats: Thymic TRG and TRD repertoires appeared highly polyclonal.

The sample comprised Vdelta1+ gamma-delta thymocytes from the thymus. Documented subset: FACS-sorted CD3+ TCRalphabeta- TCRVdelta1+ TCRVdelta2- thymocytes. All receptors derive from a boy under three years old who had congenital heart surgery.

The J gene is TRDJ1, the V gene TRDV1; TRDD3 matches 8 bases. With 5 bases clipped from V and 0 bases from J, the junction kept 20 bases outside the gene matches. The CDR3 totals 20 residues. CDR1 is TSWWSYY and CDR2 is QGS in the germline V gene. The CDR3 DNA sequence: TGTGCTCTTGGGAGGCCGTTTACTAGGGGATACCCCCCGTACACCGATAAACTCATCTTT. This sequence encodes CALGRPFTRGYPPYTDKLIF.

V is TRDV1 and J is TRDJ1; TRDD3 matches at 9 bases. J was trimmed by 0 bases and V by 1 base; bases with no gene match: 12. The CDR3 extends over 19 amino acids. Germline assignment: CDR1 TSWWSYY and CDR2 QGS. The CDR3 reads CALGEPNLGDTRNTDKLIF. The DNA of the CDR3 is TGTGCTCTTGGGGAACCCAATTTAGGGGATACGAGGAACACCGATAAACTCATCTTT.

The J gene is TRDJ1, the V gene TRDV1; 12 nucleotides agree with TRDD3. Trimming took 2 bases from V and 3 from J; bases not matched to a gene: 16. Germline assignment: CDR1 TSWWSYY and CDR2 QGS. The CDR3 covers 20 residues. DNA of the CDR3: TGTGCTCTTGGGGAAAGAGCTTCCACATACTGGGGGATACCGTCCGATAAACTCATCTTT. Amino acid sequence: CALGERASTYWGIPSDKLIF.